Following are 16 T cell receptor beta chains from one sample sequenced in a study of shared clonotypes between healthy human individuals. Only in-frame clones appear in the TCRdb table, and some are missing; sequencing was by immunoSEQ multiplex PCR. The top ten clones hold 1.7% of a sample with millions of clones, about 92% of them seen once. CD45RO negativity and positive selection for CCR7 defined naive CD8 cells, a population that excluded terminally differentiated effector memory CD45RA+ cells. The material sequenced was naive CD8+ T cells from PBMCs. The receptors were gathered from a man aged 18 to 29 in good health. Some clones in this sample may be carry-over from other donors' samples.

The rearrangement joins TRBV4-3 to TRBJ1-5, with a tentative D call TRBD1 (6 bases). Germline V CDR1 and CDR2: LGHNA, YSLEER. V was clipped by 1 base and J by 8 bases, with 18 bases between them. This CDR3 region has 16 residues. CDR3 DNA sequence: TGCGCCAGCAGCCAAGGGATAGGGGGGAATGAGAAGCCCCAGCATTTT. Amino acid sequence: CASSQGIGGNEKPQHF.

CDR3 residues: CAISEVLGQINTEAFF. The CDR3 coding sequence is TGTGCCATCAGTGAAGTCTTAGGACAGATTAACACTGAAGCTTTCTTT. The chain has TRBV10-3 and TRBJ1-1, with D possibly being TRBD1 (6 bases). CDR1 is ENHRY, CDR2 SYGVKD, per germline. Trimming removed 3 bases at V and 2 bases at J, with 16 bases between. The CDR3 is 16 residues long.

The V call is TRBV15, the J call TRBJ1-1; D is undetermined. The germline gives CDR1 LNHNV, CDR2 YYDKDF (reference sequence). The ends were cut back, 6 bases at V and 0 bases at J, with 11 bases in the middle. The CDR3 covers 14 residues. The CDR3 nucleotides are TGTGCCACCAGATATAACACTATGAACACTGAAGCTTTCTTT. It codes for CATRYNTMNTEAFF.

J is TRBJ2-1 and V is TRBV15, with D unresolved. V lost 3 bases and J lost 6, with 6 bases in between. Germline values: CDR1 LNHNV, CDR2 YYDKDF (reference sequence). This CDR3 is 12 amino acids long. In nucleotides, the CDR3 is TGTGCCACCAGCAGTTGGGGCAATGAGCAGTTCTTC. Its protein product is CATSSWGNEQFF.

The V call is TRBV27, the J call TRBJ2-2, with D possibly matching TRBD1 (5 bases). V was cut by 3 bases and J by 1 base, with 9 bases left in between. Germline values: CDR1 MNHEY, CDR2 SMNVEV (reference sequence). The CDR3 runs 15 residues. CDR3 nucleotide sequence: TGTGCCAGCAGTTTGAACAGGATGAACACCGGGGAGCTGTTTTTT. This gives the protein CASSLNRMNTGELFF.

This chain links TRBV10-1 with TRBJ2-2; TRBD2 matches 10 bases. Germline-derived CDR1 and CDR2 are WNHNN and SYGVQD (reference sequence). Trimming removed 6 bases from V and 5 bases from J; junction bases left unmatched: 0. The CDR3 totals 13 residues. This CDR3 reads CASRAGGTGELFF. The CDR3 DNA is TGCGCCAGCAGAGCGGGAGGGACCGGGGAGCTGTTTTTT.

The V gene is TRBV10-3, the J gene TRBJ2-5; no definite D call. Germline V gene lookup returns CDR1 ENHRY and CDR2 SYGVKD. The V gene lost 3 bases and the J gene lost 3 bases, with 14 bases spanning the gap. This CDR3 has 15 amino acids. CDR3 amino acids: CAISDPAGGEETQYF. Here the CDR3 DNA reads TGTGCCATCAGTGACCCTGCAGGTGGGGAAGAGACCCAGTACTTC.

CDR3 coding DNA: TGTGCCACCCTCGGGGACAGGGGGACAGGCTATGGCTACACCTTC. As protein: CATLGDRGTGYGYTF. The chain is built from TRBV15 and TRBJ1-2, with 11 bases lining up with TRBD1. V lost 8 bases, J lost 4 bases, and 9 bases stayed unmatched. The CDR3 loop spans 15 amino acids. Germline V gene data show CDR1 as LNHNV and CDR2 as YYDKDF (reference sequence).

Here the CDR3 reads CASSPTGRSGANVLTF. CDR3 nucleotide sequence: TGTGCCAGCAGTCCGACAGGGCGGTCTGGGGCCAACGTCCTGACTTTC. The chain is built from TRBV28 and TRBJ2-6; 7 positions match TRBD1. The CDR3 covers 16 residues. Germline values: CDR1 MDHEN, CDR2 SYDVKM. J was trimmed by 1 base and V by 5 bases; bases with no gene match: 5.

The chain has TRBV19 and TRBJ1-2; D gene uncertain. Trimming left V 5 bases short and J 0 bases short, with 16 bases between. Germline V gene data show CDR1 as LNHDA and CDR2 as SQIVND (reference sequence). The CDR3 has 16 amino acids. CDR3 nucleotides: TGTGCCAGTAGTCCCTCCCGACATTCTACTAACTATGGCTACACCTTC. It translates to CASSPSRHSTNYGYTF.

This rearrangement joins TRBV14 to TRBJ2-7; D is uncertain. This CDR3 comprises 15 residues. Trimming removed 4 bases at V and 0 bases at J, with 13 bases between. The germline gives CDR1 SGHDN, CDR2 FVKESK. This CDR3 is CASSPSDVSSYEQYF. The CDR3 DNA follows: TGTGCCAGCAGCCCGTCGGACGTAAGCTCCTACGAGCAGTACTTC.

The chain combines TRBV28 with TRBJ1-4; D gene unclear. The germline V and J ends were trimmed by 4 bases and 6 bases, with 6 bases remaining between them. Germline values: CDR1 MDHEN, CDR2 SYDVKM. The CDR3 has 12 amino acids. The CDR3 sequence: CASSSRDEKLFF. CDR3 nucleotide sequence: TGTGCCAGCAGTTCCAGAGATGAAAAACTGTTTTTT.

With regard to this clone: The sample has other DNA sequences that encode this CDR3 too. The chain links TRBV15 to TRBJ2-7; perhaps D is TRBD1 or TRBD2 (5 bases each). The CDR3 has 14 residues. CDR1 LNHNV and CDR2 YYDKDF come from the germline V gene (reference sequence). Trimming left V 1 base short and J 3 bases short, with 10 bases between. CDR3 in amino acids: CATSRGAGSYEQYF. As DNA, the CDR3 is TGTGCCACCAGCAGAGGGGCAGGGAGCTACGAGCAGTACTTC.

This chain's CDR3 is CASSSRDNYEQYF. The CDR3 DNA follows: TGTGCCAGCTCATCCCGGGACAACTACGAGCAGTACTTC. The V call is TRBV18, the J call TRBJ2-7; possible D gene TRBD1, 6 bases. Trimming shortened V by 5 bases and J by 3 bases, and 11 bases separated the two germline ends. The germline V gene encodes CDR1 KGHSH and CDR2 LQKENI. The CDR3 loop spans 13 amino acids.

This clone was recorded only once. This chain connects TRBV6-1 to TRBJ2-1; TRBD1 matches 9 bases. Germline CDR1 reads MNHNS; CDR2 reads SASEGT. This CDR3 is built from 14 residues. V trimming: 5 bases; J trimming: 11 bases; junction bases outside the gene matches: 10. This chain's CDR3 is CASSIPGQGRKQFF. The CDR3 DNA reads TGTGCCAGCAGTATTCCGGGACAGGGACGTAAGCAGTTCTTC.

The V and J genes are TRBV7-9 and TRBJ2-1; D is ambiguous. Germline loops: CDR1 SEHNR, CDR2 FQNEAQ (reference sequence). The V end lost 1 base, the J end lost 5 bases, and 12 bases lay between the germline ends. The CDR3 has 15 residues. The CDR3 region has the DNA TGTGCCAGCAGCTTAGGTGCCCCTGGAAACAATGAGCAGTTCTTC. Translation: CASSLGAPGNNEQFF.